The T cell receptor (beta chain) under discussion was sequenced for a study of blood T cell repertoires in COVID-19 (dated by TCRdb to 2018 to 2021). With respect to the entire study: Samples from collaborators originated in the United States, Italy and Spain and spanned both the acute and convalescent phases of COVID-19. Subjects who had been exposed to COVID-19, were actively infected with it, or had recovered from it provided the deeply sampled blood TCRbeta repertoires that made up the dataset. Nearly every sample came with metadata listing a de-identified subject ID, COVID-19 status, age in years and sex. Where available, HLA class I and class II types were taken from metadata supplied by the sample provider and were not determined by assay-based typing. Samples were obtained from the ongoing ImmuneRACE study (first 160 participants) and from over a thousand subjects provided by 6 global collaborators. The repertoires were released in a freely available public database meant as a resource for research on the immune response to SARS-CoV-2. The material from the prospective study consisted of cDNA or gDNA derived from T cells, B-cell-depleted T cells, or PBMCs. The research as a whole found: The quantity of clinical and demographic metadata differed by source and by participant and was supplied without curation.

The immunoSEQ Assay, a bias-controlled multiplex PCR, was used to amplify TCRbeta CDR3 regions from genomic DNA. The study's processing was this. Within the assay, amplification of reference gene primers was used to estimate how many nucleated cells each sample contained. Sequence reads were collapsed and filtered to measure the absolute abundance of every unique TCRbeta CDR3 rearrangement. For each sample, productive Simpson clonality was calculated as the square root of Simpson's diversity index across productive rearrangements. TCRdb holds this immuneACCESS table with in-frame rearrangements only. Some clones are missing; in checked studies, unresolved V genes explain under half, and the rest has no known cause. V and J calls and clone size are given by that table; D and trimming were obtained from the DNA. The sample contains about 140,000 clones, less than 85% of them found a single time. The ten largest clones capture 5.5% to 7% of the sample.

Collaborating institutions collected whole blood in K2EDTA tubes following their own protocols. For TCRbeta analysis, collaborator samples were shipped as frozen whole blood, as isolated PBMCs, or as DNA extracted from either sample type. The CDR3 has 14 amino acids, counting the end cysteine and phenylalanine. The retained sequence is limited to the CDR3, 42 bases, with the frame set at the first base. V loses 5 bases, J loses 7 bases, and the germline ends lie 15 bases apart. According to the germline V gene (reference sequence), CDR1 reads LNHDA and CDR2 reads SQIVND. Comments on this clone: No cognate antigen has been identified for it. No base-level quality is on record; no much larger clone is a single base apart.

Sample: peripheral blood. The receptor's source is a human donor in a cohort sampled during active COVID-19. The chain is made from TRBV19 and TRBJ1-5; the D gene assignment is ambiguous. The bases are TGTGCCAGTAGTCCGTCGCGGGGTGAGCAGCCCCAGCATTTT. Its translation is CASSPSRGEQPQHF.